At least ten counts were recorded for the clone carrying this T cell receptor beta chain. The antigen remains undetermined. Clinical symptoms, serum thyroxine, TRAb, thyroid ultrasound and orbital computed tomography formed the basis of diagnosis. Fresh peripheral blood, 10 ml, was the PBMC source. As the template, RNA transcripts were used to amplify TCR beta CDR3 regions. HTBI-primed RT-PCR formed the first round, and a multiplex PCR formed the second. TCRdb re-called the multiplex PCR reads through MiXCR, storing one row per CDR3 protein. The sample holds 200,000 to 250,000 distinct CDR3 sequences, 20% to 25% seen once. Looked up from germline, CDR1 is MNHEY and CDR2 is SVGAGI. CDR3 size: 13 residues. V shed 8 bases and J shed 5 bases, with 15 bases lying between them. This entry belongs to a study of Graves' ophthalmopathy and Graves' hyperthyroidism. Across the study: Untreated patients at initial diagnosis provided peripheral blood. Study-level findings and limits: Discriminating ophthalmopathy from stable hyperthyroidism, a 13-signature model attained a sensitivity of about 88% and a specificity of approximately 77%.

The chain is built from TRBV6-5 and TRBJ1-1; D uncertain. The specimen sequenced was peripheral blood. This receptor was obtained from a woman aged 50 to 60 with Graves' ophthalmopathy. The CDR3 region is CASLIQGETEAFF. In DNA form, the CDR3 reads TGTGCCAGCTTGATCCAAGGAGAGACTGAAGCTTTCTTT.